This T cell receptor beta chain was captured in a study of CD8+ T cells in alopecia areata. This CDR3 region has 12 residues. Germline CDR1 reads SGHTS; CDR2 reads YDEGEE. V lost 2 bases, J lost 11 bases, and 8 bases lay in between. Indicated treatment: oral pan-JAK inhibitor, 5-10 mg twice daily. In each case, RNA was isolated and then reverse transcribed into cDNA as the sequencing template. This table comes from immunoSEQ multiplex PCR, and its TCRdb copy is limited to in-frame clones, with some not included. The table includes 190,000 or so clones, 58% detected once. The sample here was CD8+ T cells sorted from blood, taken at week 24, from a patient treated with tofacitinib. This sequence originates from a human donor with alopecia areata. The rearrangement joins TRBV5-8 to TRBJ1-6; no firm D call. The DNA for the CDR3 is TGTGCCAGCAGCTTTTGGGGTACACCCCTCCACTTT. It is translated as CASSFWGTPLHF.